Sequencing of this T cell receptor (beta chain) was carried out in a study of blood T cell repertoires in COVID-19. Looked up from germline, CDR1 is PRHDT and CDR2 is FYEKMQ (reference sequence). CDR3 length: 15 amino acids. The germline V and J ends were trimmed by 3 bases and 3 bases, with 13 bases remaining between them. Data came from immunoSEQ multiplex PCR; TCRdb stores just in-frame clones and leaves some out. The sample lists approximately 310,000 clones, 80% to 90% occurring once. The receptor was isolated from a man under 40 who had recovered from COVID-19. This rearrangement joins TRBV13 to TRBJ2-3, with D tentatively TRBD2 (7 bases). Specimen: PBMCs or T cells enriched from blood (not recorded which). The CDR3 protein is CASSLRGGRTDTQYF. Here the CDR3 DNA reads TGTGCCAGCAGCTTGAGGGGGGGCCGGACAGATACGCAGTATTTT.